These T cell receptor beta chains were read from a single sample in a study of identical twins. TCRdb passed the 5' RACE reads through MiXCR, listing each CDR3 protein once. The sample holds some 1,600,000 distinct CDR3 sequences, less than 40% seen once. Sequenced material: cord blood. The receptor source for this set is a newborn girl in good health. Each CDR3 is given with its conserved first and last residue. D genes are given only for firm matches. The listing skips clone size in some rows; elsewhere it reads once, few, many or a size class.

>TRBV19|TRBJ1-4|NA|NA|12
TGTGCCAGTAGCCCGTCGGGCCGCGGACTGTTTTTT
CASSPSGRGLFF
>TRBV4-1|TRBJ1-2|few|NA|14
TGCGCCAGCAGCCAAGCAGGGGATGAGAATGGCTACACCTTC
CASSQAGDENGYTF
>TRBV6-5|TRBJ2-7|NA|TRBD2|16
TGTGCCAGCAGTTATACTCGGCTAGCGGGAGCGGCCGAGCAGTACTTC
CASSYTRLAGAAEQYF
>TRBV12-3/TRBV12-4|TRBJ2-3|NA|TRBD2|14
TGTGCCAGCAGTTCTAGCGGGGGCCTAGATACGCAGTATTTT
CASSSSGGLDTQYF
>TRBV10-3|TRBJ1-2|few|NA|13
TGTGCCATCAGTGGGGAATTTCACTATGGCTACACCTTC
CAISGEFHYGYTF
>TRBV12-3/TRBV12-4|TRBJ2-1|few|NA|15
TGTGCCAGCAGTCCCTCTCTGCTAGGGGACCATGAGCAGTTCTTC
CASSPSLLGDHEQFF
>TRBV12-3/TRBV12-4|TRBJ2-3|few|TRBD2|21
TGTGCCAGCAGTTTTAAATCGGCCCGAGGACTAGCGCTCTTTCGGGGAGATACGCAGTATTTT
CASSFKSARGLALFRGDTQYF
>TRBV9|TRBJ2-1|NA|TRBD2|16
TGTGCCAGCAGCGGGTGGTGGACTAGCGGTTACAATGAGCAGTTCTTC
CASSGWWTSGYNEQFF
>TRBV7-2|TRBJ2-7|many|NA|15
TGTGCCAGCAGCTTAGCAGGGCAGGGGCTTTACGAGCAGTACTTC
CASSLAGQGLYEQYF
>TRBV4-2|TRBJ2-5|few|NA|16
TGTGCCAGCAGTGGGTCAACTAGCAGGGGTCCCGAGACCCAGTACTTC
CASSGSTSRGPETQYF
>TRBV7-2|TRBJ1-2|NA|NA|15
TGTGCCAGCAGCTCGAGGGGGAGACAGGAGGATGGCTACACCTTC
CASSSRGRQEDGYTF
>TRBV13|TRBJ2-4|NA|TRBD2|15
TGTGCCAGCAGCTTCCCGGGACTAGCGGGCGACATTCAGTACTTC
CASSFPGLAGDIQYF
>TRBV6-1|TRBJ1-2|NA|NA|12
TGTGCCACCAACCGTAACTTGGATGGCTACACCTTC
CATNRNLDGYTF
>TRBV27|TRBJ1-2|once|TRBD1|16
TGTGCCAGCAGTCCCTCGGGACAGGGGCATAGCTATGGCTACACCTTC
CASSPSGQGHSYGYTF
>TRBV5-4|TRBJ2-7|NA|NA|15
TGTGCCAGCAGCTTGATCACCCGTCCGAACTCCGAGCAGTACTTC
CASSLITRPNSEQYF
>TRBV5-1|TRBJ2-4|NA|TRBD2|14
TGCGCCAGCAGCTCTGGGGCGGGAGTCGACATTCAGTACTTC
CASSSGAGVDIQYF
>TRBV30|TRBJ2-3|NA|NA|15
TGTGCCTGGAGTGTACAGGCGGGGTGGACAGATACGCAGTATTTT
CAWSVQAGWTDTQYF
>TRBV12-3/TRBV12-4|TRBJ1-5|NA|NA|13
TGTGCCAGCAGTTTAATGGCGGTACAGCCCCAGCATTTT
CASSLMAVQPQHF
>TRBV4-2|TRBJ2-3|NA|TRBD2|16
TGTGCCAGCAGCCAACCTGGTGGCGGGGGGACTGATACGCAGTATTTT
CASSQPGGGGTDTQYF
>TRBV12-3/TRBV12-4|TRBJ2-5|NA|TRBD2|15
TGTGCCAGCAGTCCCGGGGGGGGGCACGGAGTGACCCAGTACTTC
CASSPGGGHGVTQYF
>TRBV20-1|TRBJ1-2|few|TRBD1|16
TGCAGTGCTAGAGATCCCACCGGGACAGGGGGCTATGGCTACACCTTC
CSARDPTGTGGYGYTF
>TRBV5-1|TRBJ2-2|few|TRBD2|20
TGCGCCAGCAGCTTGTACGCGGGGGGAAAAGGACCAAGAAACACCGGGGAGCTGTTTTTT
CASSLYAGGKGPRNTGELFF
>TRBV5-1|TRBJ1-2|many|TRBD1|14
TGTGCCAGCAGTTTGGGACAGGGAGGCTATGGCTACACCTTC
CASSLGQGGYGYTF
>TRBV6-1|TRBJ1-5|few|NA|13
TGTGCCAGCAACTGGGGGCGAAATCAGCCCCAGCATTTT
CASNWGRNQPQHF
>TRBV3-1|TRBJ2-3|few|NA|14
TGTGCCAGCAGCCCCGTTCCAGGAGGAGATACGCAGTATTTT
CASSPVPGGDTQYF
>TRBV5-1|TRBJ2-1|NA|NA|14
TGCGCCAGCAGTGTCTTAGCGGCCTACAATGAGCAGTTCTTC
CASSVLAAYNEQFF
>TRBV5-5|TRBJ2-7|NA|NA|14
TGTGCCAGCAGCTTCCCCGGGAAGATCTACGAGCAGTACTTC
CASSFPGKIYEQYF
>TRBV20-1|TRBJ2-1|few|TRBD2|15
TGCAGTGCTAGTAGCGGGGGGGCTTTGGCCCATGAGCAGTTCTTC
CSASSGGALAHEQFF
>TRBV2|TRBJ2-7|NA|NA|17
TGTGCCACCCGTTATGGGGCTAGTCGGGGGGCCGACAATGAGCAGTACTTC
CATRYGASRGADNEQYF
>TRBV24-1|TRBJ2-5|NA|NA|13
TGTGCCGCCAGTGATTTGGCAGTGTGGGAGCAGTACTTC
CAASDLAVWEQYF
>TRBV20-1|TRBJ1-1|NA|NA|14
TGCAGTGCTAGCGGGGCGGGGGGGAACACTGAAGCTTTCTTT
CSASGAGGNTEAFF
>TRBV7-9|TRBJ2-7|NA|NA|13
TGTGCCAGCAGCTCCTGGACAGCCTACGAGCAGTACTTC
CASSSWTAYEQYF
>TRBV20-1|TRBJ2-1|NA|TRBD2|16
TGCAGTGCTACGGGTAGCGGGGGGGCTCTCTACAATGAGCAGTTCTTC
CSATGSGGALYNEQFF
>TRBV4-1|TRBJ2-5|NA|TRBD1|15
TGCGCCAGCAGCCATCCGGGACAGGGTCACAATGAGCAGTACTTC
CASSHPGQGHNEQYF
>TRBV20-1|TRBJ2-3|NA|TRBD2|13
TGCAGTGCTAAAGCCCCGGGGGGGGATACGCAGTATTTT
CSAKAPGGDTQYF
>TRBV6-1|TRBJ1-4|few|TRBD1|14
TGTGCCAGCAGTGGTAGCAGGGGGAATGAAAAACTGTTTTTT
CASSGSRGNEKLFF
>TRBV3-1|TRBJ1-1|NA|NA|15
TGTGCCAGCAGCCACACAGGGACCCAGAACACTGAAGCTTTCTTT
CASSHTGTQNTEAFF
>TRBV28|TRBJ2-2|NA|TRBD1|14
TGTGCCAGCTGGACAGGGAGGAACACCGGGGAGCTGTTTTTT
CASWTGRNTGELFF
>TRBV4-2|TRBJ2-3|NA|NA|17
TGTGCCAGCAGCGGAAAACTAATAACTAGCTACACAGATACGCAGTATTTT
CASSGKLITSYTDTQYF
>TRBV10-3|TRBJ1-2|NA|NA|14
TGTGCCATCAGTGAGTCGAGCAGGATGGTTGGCTACACCTTC
CAISESSRMVGYTF
>TRBV7-9|TRBJ2-3|NA|NA|17
TGTGCCATCCCTAAAATCCGGGACCCCCGGGGCACAGATACGCAGTATTTT
CAIPKIRDPRGTDTQYF
>TRBV7-9|TRBJ1-2|few|TRBD1|14
TGTGCCAGCAGCCCCCGGGACAGGGAGCATGGCTACACCTTC
CASSPRDREHGYTF
>TRBV11-2|TRBJ2-1|NA|NA|16
TGTGCCAGCAGCCAGGGGGACTGGTTCTCCTACAATGAGCAGTTCTTC
CASSQGDWFSYNEQFF
>TRBV3-1|TRBJ2-5|many|TRBD1|12
TGTGCCAGCTACGACAGGGAAGAGACCCAGTACTTC
CASYDREETQYF
>TRBV7-2|TRBJ2-1|few|NA|16
TGTGCCAGCAGCTTAAACTCCCAACTCCCATACAATGAGCAGTTCTTC
CASSLNSQLPYNEQFF
>TRBV11-2|TRBJ2-5|NA|NA|16
TGTGCCAGCAGCTTAGGGGTTCGGGGGCAAAAAGAGACCCAGTACTTC
CASSLGVRGQKETQYF
>TRBV20-1|TRBJ2-3|few|NA|15
TGCAGTGCTAGAGACCAGGTAGCTGCGACAGATACGCAGTATTTT
CSARDQVAATDTQYF
>TRBV20-1|TRBJ2-1|NA|NA|14
TGCAGTGCTAGAGATCTGGGGTTCTACAATGAGCAGTTCTTC
CSARDLGFYNEQFF
>TRBV20-1|TRBJ2-1|many|TRBD2|13
TGCAGTGCTAGGCGGGGGGGCCGCAATGAGCAGTTCTTC
CSARRGGRNEQFF
>TRBV20-1|TRBJ2-3|NA|TRBD2|18
TGCAGTGCTAGAGAAATCCAGCGGGGGGCCTCGAACACAGATACGCAGTATTTT
CSAREIQRGASNTDTQYF
>TRBV18|TRBJ1-5|NA|TRBD1|16
TGTGCCAGCTCACCCGGGACAGGGAGGAGGGATCAGCCCCAGCATTTT
CASSPGTGRRDQPQHF
>TRBV27|TRBJ2-7|NA|NA|15
TGTGCCAGCAGTTTCGACCGGGCCTGGCGCAATGAGCAGTACTTC
CASSFDRAWRNEQYF
>TRBV27|TRBJ1-6|few|NA|14
TGTGCCAGCAGTGTACAGGACCATAATTCACCCCTCCACTTT
CASSVQDHNSPLHF
>TRBV6-4|TRBJ2-1|few|NA|17
TGTGCCAGCAGTGTCGCCCCCTTTCTGAGCTCCTACAATGAGCAGTTCTTC
CASSVAPFLSSYNEQFF